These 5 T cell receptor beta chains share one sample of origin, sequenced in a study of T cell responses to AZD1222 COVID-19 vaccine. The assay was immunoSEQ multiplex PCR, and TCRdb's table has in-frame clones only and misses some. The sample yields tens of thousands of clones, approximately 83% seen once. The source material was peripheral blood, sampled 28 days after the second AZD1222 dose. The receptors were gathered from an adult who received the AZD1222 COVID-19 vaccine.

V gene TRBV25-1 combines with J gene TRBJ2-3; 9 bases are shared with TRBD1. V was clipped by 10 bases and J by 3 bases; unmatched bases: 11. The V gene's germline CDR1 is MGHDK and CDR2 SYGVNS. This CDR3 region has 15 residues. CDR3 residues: CATQPATGGTDTQYF. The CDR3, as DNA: TGTGCCACTCAACCTGCGACAGGGGGGACAGATACGCAGTATTTT.

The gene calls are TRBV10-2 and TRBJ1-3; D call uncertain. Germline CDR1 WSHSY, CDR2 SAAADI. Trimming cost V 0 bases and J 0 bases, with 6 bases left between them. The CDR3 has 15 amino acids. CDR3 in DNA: TGCGCCAGCAGTGAGTCAGGAAGCTCTGGAAACACCATATATTTT. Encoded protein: CASSESGSSGNTIYF.

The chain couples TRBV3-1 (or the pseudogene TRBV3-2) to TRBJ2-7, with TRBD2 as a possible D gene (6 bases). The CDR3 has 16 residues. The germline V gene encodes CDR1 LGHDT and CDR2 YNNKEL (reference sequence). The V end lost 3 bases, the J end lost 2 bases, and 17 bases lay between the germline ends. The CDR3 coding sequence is TGTGCCAGCAGCCACAGGACGGGACTCTTGCCCTACGAGCAGTACTTC. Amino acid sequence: CASSHRTGLLPYEQYF.

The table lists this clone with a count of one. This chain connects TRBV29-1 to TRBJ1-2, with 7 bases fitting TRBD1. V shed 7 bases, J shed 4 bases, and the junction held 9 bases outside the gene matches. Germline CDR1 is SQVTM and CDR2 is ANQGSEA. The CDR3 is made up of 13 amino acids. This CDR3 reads CSAWFRDSYGYTF. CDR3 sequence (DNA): TGCAGCGCCTGGTTCCGGGACAGCTATGGCTACACCTTC.

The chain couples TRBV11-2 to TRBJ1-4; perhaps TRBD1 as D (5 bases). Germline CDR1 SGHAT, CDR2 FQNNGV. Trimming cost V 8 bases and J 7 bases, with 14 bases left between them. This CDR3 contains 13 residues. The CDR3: CASAGGPGEKLFF. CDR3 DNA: TGTGCCAGCGCTGGGGGTCCAGGTGAAAAACTGTTTTTT.